Listed below are T cell receptor beta chains from one sample, sequenced in a study of early T cells in non-severe SARS-CoV-2 infection. MiXCR, applied by TCRdb to the 5' RACE reads, yields one record per CDR3 protein. Of around 55,000 distinct CDR3 sequences in the sample, 9.5% to 15% are singletons; the top ten hold 3% to 4.5%. The source material was whole blood. The receptor source for this set is an adult who was a healthcare worker with PCR-confirmed SARS-CoV-2 infection or an uninfected control (not recorded which). The CDR3 runs from the conserved cysteine through the conserved F or W. Each record gives: clone size, J gene, D gene, V gene, CDR3 protein, CDR3 DNA. The D gene is left open where the match is weak. Clone size is not always given. Where it is, it says once, few, many or a class for expanded clones.

abundance: medium-sized; j_gene: TRBJ1-1; d_gene: TRBD1; v_gene: TRBV27; CDR3aa: CASSLSTGGVEAFF; CDR3nt: TGTGCCAGCAGTTTATCTACAGGGGGAGTTGAAGCTTTCTTT
abundance: many; j_gene: TRBJ1-1; d_gene: NA; v_gene: TRBV3-1; CDR3aa: CASRGGTEAFF; CDR3nt: TGTGCCAGCAGGGGAGGGACTGAAGCTTTCTTT
abundance: NA; j_gene: TRBJ2-5; d_gene: NA; v_gene: TRBV2; CDR3aa: CASIGDSGQETQYF; CDR3nt: TGTGCCAGCATCGGGGATAGCGGACAAGAGACCCAGTACTTC
abundance: few; j_gene: TRBJ1-1; d_gene: NA; v_gene: TRBV5-6; CDR3aa: CASTKRKTGTEAFF; CDR3nt: TGTGCCAGCACCAAGAGGAAGACAGGCACTGAAGCTTTCTTT
abundance: few; j_gene: TRBJ2-3; d_gene: NA; v_gene: TRBV11-2; CDR3aa: CASRLQGATDTQYF; CDR3nt: TGTGCCAGCAGATTACAAGGGGCAACAGATACGCAGTATTTT
abundance: NA; j_gene: TRBJ1-2; d_gene: NA; v_gene: TRBV20-1; CDR3aa: CSASKGTNFGYTF; CDR3nt: TGCAGTGCTAGTAAGGGTACTAACTTTGGCTACACCTTC
abundance: NA; j_gene: TRBJ2-1; d_gene: TRBD2; v_gene: TRBV7-2; CDR3aa: CASSHRTSGSTRQFF; CDR3nt: TGTGCCAGCAGCCACCGGACTAGCGGGAGTACTAGGCAGTTCTTC
abundance: few; j_gene: TRBJ2-3; d_gene: NA; v_gene: TRBV28; CDR3aa: CASSALWGQIEDTQYF; CDR3nt: TGTGCCAGCAGTGCCCTATGGGGTCAAATTGAAGATACGCAGTATTTT
abundance: few; j_gene: TRBJ2-1; d_gene: TRBD1; v_gene: TRBV18; CDR3aa: CASSPVMGQGAGEQFF; CDR3nt: TGTGCCAGCTCACCGGTCATGGGACAGGGGGCGGGTGAGCAGTTCTTC
abundance: few; j_gene: TRBJ2-7; d_gene: NA; v_gene: TRBV2; CDR3aa: CASWGDGSPYEQYF; CDR3nt: TGTGCCAGCTGGGGGGACGGCTCCCCCTACGAGCAGTACTTC
abundance: few; j_gene: TRBJ2-5; d_gene: NA; v_gene: TRBV20-1; CDR3aa: CSASPLARETQYF; CDR3nt: TGCAGTGCTAGCCCTCTCGCCAGGGAGACCCAGTACTTC
abundance: many; j_gene: TRBJ1-5; d_gene: NA; v_gene: TRBV30; CDR3aa: CAWSVGIGGNQPQHF; CDR3nt: TGTGCCTGGAGTGTGGGGATTGGGGGCAATCAGCCCCAGCATTTT
abundance: NA; j_gene: TRBJ2-7; d_gene: NA; v_gene: TRBV24-1; CDR3aa: CATSEPGSSYEQYF; CDR3nt: TGTGCCACCAGTGAGCCCGGGAGCTCCTACGAGCAGTACTTC
abundance: many; j_gene: TRBJ1-1; d_gene: NA; v_gene: TRBV3-1; CDR3aa: CASSLGWETVNEAFF; CDR3nt: TGTGCCAGCAGCCTGGGATGGGAGACAGTGAATGAAGCTTTCTTT
abundance: many; j_gene: TRBJ2-3; d_gene: TRBD2; v_gene: TRBV28; CDR3aa: CASSLFTSGSTDTQYF; CDR3nt: TGTGCCAGCAGTTTATTTACTAGCGGAAGCACAGATACGCAGTATTTT
abundance: few; j_gene: TRBJ2-2; d_gene: NA; v_gene: TRBV29-1; CDR3aa: CSVAETGELFF; CDR3nt: TGCAGCGTTGCGGAGACCGGGGAGCTGTTTTTT
abundance: NA; j_gene: TRBJ2-3; d_gene: NA; v_gene: TRBV6-5; CDR3aa: CASKGGGHTQYF; CDR3nt: TGTGCCAGCAAGGGGGGAGGACATACGCAGTATTTT
abundance: few; j_gene: TRBJ2-2; d_gene: NA; v_gene: TRBV7-8; CDR3aa: CASSPEPLALRTGELFF; CDR3nt: TGTGCCAGCAGCCCCGAACCCCTAGCGCTAAGGACCGGGGAGCTGTTTTTT
abundance: NA; j_gene: TRBJ2-1; d_gene: NA; v_gene: TRBV2; CDR3aa: CASSGAASYNEQFF; CDR3nt: TGTGCCAGCAGTGGAGCGGCATCCTACAATGAGCAGTTCTTC
abundance: many; j_gene: TRBJ2-5; d_gene: NA; v_gene: TRBV18; CDR3aa: CASSPTGGETQYF; CDR3nt: TGTGCCAGCTCACCCACTGGGGGGGAGACCCAGTACTTC
abundance: many; j_gene: TRBJ1-5; d_gene: NA; v_gene: TRBV6-5; CDR3aa: CASSYSRQSNSNQPQHF; CDR3nt: TGTGCCAGCAGTTACTCGAGACAGTCGAATAGCAATCAGCCCCAGCATTTT
abundance: few; j_gene: TRBJ2-7; d_gene: TRBD2; v_gene: TRBV20-1; CDR3aa: CSARLAGGNEQYF; CDR3nt: TGCAGTGCTAGACTAGCGGGAGGTAATGAGCAGTACTTC
abundance: NA; j_gene: TRBJ2-1; d_gene: TRBD1; v_gene: TRBV30; CDR3aa: CAWSPYRGQGNNEQFF; CDR3nt: TGTGCCTGGAGCCCGTACCGAGGACAGGGGAATAATGAGCAGTTCTTC
abundance: many; j_gene: TRBJ1-1; d_gene: NA; v_gene: TRBV6-1; CDR3aa: CASSEQAFF; CDR3nt: TGTGCCAGCAGTGAACAAGCTTTCTTT
abundance: many; j_gene: TRBJ1-2; d_gene: NA; v_gene: TRBV14; CDR3aa: CASSSRDGFYGYTF; CDR3nt: TGTGCCAGCAGCTCCCGGGACGGTTTCTATGGCTACACCTTC
abundance: NA; j_gene: TRBJ2-1; d_gene: TRBD2; v_gene: TRBV7-9; CDR3aa: CASSPLGSGSSDNEQFF; CDR3nt: TGTGCCAGCAGCCCCCTGGGTAGCGGGAGTAGCGACAATGAGCAGTTCTTC
abundance: many; j_gene: TRBJ1-1; d_gene: NA; v_gene: TRBV12-3/TRBV12-4; CDR3aa: CASSSRSEAFF; CDR3nt: TGTGCCAGCAGTTCCAGGTCTGAAGCTTTCTTT
abundance: NA; j_gene: TRBJ2-3; d_gene: NA; v_gene: TRBV4-1; CDR3aa: CASSQEQATSTDTQYF; CDR3nt: TGCGCCAGCAGCCAAGAGCAGGCCACCAGCACAGATACGCAGTATTTT
abundance: many; j_gene: TRBJ2-3; d_gene: TRBD1; v_gene: TRBV7-3; CDR3aa: CASSIGQDTDTQYF; CDR3nt: TGTGCCAGCAGCATCGGACAGGACACAGATACGCAGTATTTT